Below are 30 T cell receptor beta chains sequenced from a single sample in a study of identical twins. TCRdb recomputed calls from the 5' RACE reads with MiXCR, one row per CDR3 protein. The table has 500,000 to 550,000 distinct CDR3 sequences, about a fifth seen once. This sample also belongs to another study, concerning yellow fever vaccine responses in identical twins.

Sequencing was performed on CD4+ T cells sorted from blood. These receptors all come from a young woman in good health.

The chain is built from TRBV29-1 and TRBJ2-3; D might be TRBD1 (6 bases). The length of the CDR3 is 14 residues. Germline V CDR1 and CDR2: SQVTM, ANQGSEA. V lost 3 bases to trimming and J lost 2 bases, with 12 bases between them. The CDR3, as DNA: TGCAGCGTTGAGGGGGCGACCCCCACAGATACGCAGTATTTT. Encoded protein: CSVEGATPTDTQYF.

The DNA for the CDR3 is TGTGCCAGCAAAACCGCTTTCCCGACGGACACTGAAGCTTTCTTT. It specifies CASKTAFPTDTEAFF. V is TRBV12-3 or TRBV12-4 and J is TRBJ1-1; D gene ambiguous. Trimming removed 7 bases from V and 3 bases from J, with 18 bases in between. The CDR3 consists of 15 residues.

The chain is built from TRBV6-1 and TRBJ1-4; D not resolved. The V end was cut by 5 bases, the J end by 2 bases, with 6 bases between. This CDR3 is 13 amino acids long. The germline CDR1 and CDR2 sequences are MNHNS and SASEGT. The CDR3 DNA reads TGTGCCAGCAGTCGGGAGACTAATGAAAAACTGTTTTTT. Amino acid sequence: CASSRETNEKLFF.

Only a few counts were recorded for this clonotype. The rearrangement links TRBV7-8 to TRBJ2-5, with D perhaps TRBD2 (5 bases). The V end was cut by 5 bases, the J end by 3 bases, with 19 bases between. The CDR3 is made up of 16 amino acids. CDR1 is SGHVS and CDR2 is FQNEAQ in the germline V gene. This CDR3 is CASSHPAGNDKETQYF. CDR3 DNA sequence: TGTGCCAGCAGCCATCCCGCCGGGAACGATAAAGAGACCCAGTACTTC.

This clonotype was found a few times. This sequence joins TRBV20-1 and TRBJ2-1; D might be TRBD2 (6 bases). Germline V gene lookup returns CDR1 DFQATT and CDR2 SNEGSKA (reference sequence). Trimming shortened V by 6 bases and J by 3 bases, and 15 bases separated the two germline ends. The CDR3 runs 14 residues. CDR3 in amino acids: CSAELLAHYNEQFF. DNA for the CDR3: TGCAGTGCGGAGCTCCTAGCGCACTACAATGAGCAGTTCTTC.

This sequence joins TRBV12-3 or TRBV12-4 and TRBJ2-1, with 7 bases lining up with TRBD2. V dropped 6 bases and J dropped 6; count of bases not matched to a gene: 5. This CDR3 region has 13 residues. The CDR3 DNA sequence: TGTGCCAGCAGGGGGGGGGTGGCCAATGAGCAGTTCTTC. Its translation: CASRGGVANEQFF.

The table lists this clonotype with a few counts. V is TRBV6-1 and J is TRBJ2-6; TRBD2 matches 8 bases. This CDR3 spans 17 amino acids. V lost 2 bases, J lost 0 bases, and 3 bases stayed unmatched. Germline CDR1 is MNHNS and CDR2 is SASEGT. CDR3 in DNA: TGTGCCAGCAGTGAATTAGCGGGAAGCTCTGGGGCCAACGTCCTGACTTTC. It encodes CASSELAGSSGANVLTF.

The chain employs TRBV12-3 or TRBV12-4 and TRBJ2-5; the D is unclear. V lost 5 bases and J lost 5, with 12 bases in between. The CDR3 is 13 amino acids. CDR3: CASSAIGDETQYF. The CDR3 DNA sequence: TGTGCCAGCAGTGCGATTGGCGACGAGACCCAGTACTTC.

With regard to this clonotype: This clone may be a read error of a much larger clone one base away. The chain carries TRBV10-3 and TRBJ2-1; no clear D. The germline V gene has CDR1 ENHRY and CDR2 SYGVKD. The CDR3 spans 12 residues. Trimming left V 11 bases short and J 3 bases short, with 11 bases between. CDR3 sequence: CAVVAIYNEQFF. The DNA for the CDR3 is TGTGCCGTGGTGGCGATCTACAATGAGCAGTTCTTC.

This clonotype has only a few counts. V gene TRBV3-1 combines with J gene TRBJ1-2, with D perhaps TRBD1 (5 bases). The CDR3 length is 16 residues. Trimming left V 0 bases short and J 8 bases short, with 19 bases between. The germline gives CDR1 LGHDT, CDR2 YNNKEL (reference sequence). The CDR3 DNA reads as TGTGCCAGCAGCCAAGATCTCTTCAGGGAATGGGGGGGCTACACCTTC. Protein sequence: CASSQDLFREWGGYTF.

A few counts support this clonotype. The chain joins TRBV10-3 to TRBJ2-1; a weak D match, TRBD2 (6 bases). The CDR3 runs to 17 residues. V lost 4 bases to trimming and J lost 6 bases, with 22 bases between them. Looked up from germline, CDR1 is ENHRY and CDR2 is SYGVKD. The CDR3 coding sequence is TGTGCCATCAGTGTCACGCCCGGACCGCCCGGGGGCAATGAGCAGTTCTTC. It yields the protein CAISVTPGPPGGNEQFF.

V and J are TRBV29-1 and TRBJ2-1, with a tentative D call TRBD2 (5 bases). The CDR3 is made up of 16 amino acids. Germline assignment: CDR1 SQVTM and CDR2 ANQGSEA. With 4 bases removed from V and 0 bases from J, the gap between germline ends came to 16 bases. The CDR3 loop reads CSVVPKGLASYNEQFF. In nucleotides, the CDR3 is TGCAGCGTTGTCCCGAAAGGACTGGCCTCCTACAATGAGCAGTTCTTC.

This clonotype has only a few counts. Relative to the germline gene, one junction end is altered; a read error may explain this. The rearrangement joins TRBV29-1 to TRBJ2-1; TRBD2 matches 13 bases. CDR3 length: 17 residues. CDR1 and CDR2 (germline): SQVTM, ANQGSEA. CDR3 nucleotides: TGCAGCGTCGAAGCCCGACTAGCGGGAGGTTTATACAATGAGCAGTTCTTC. Amino acid sequence: CSVEARLAGGLYNEQFF.

This clonotype has just a few counts. The chain has TRBV5-1 and TRBJ2-1, with unresolved D. Trimming took 0 bases from V and 0 from J, leaving 10 bases between them. Germline V gene data show CDR1 as SGHRS and CDR2 as YFSETQ. The CDR3 has 16 residues. The DNA for the CDR3 is TGCGCCAGCAGCTTGGGGCGCGCGAGCTCCTACAATGAGCAGTTCTTC. This sequence encodes CASSLGRASSYNEQFF. The full variable domain, completed using reference TRBV5-1 and TRBJ2-1, is KAGVTQTPRYLIKTRGQQVTLSCSPISGHRSVSWYQQTPGQGLQFLFEYFSETQRNKGNFPGRFSGRQFSNSRSEMNVSTLELGDSALYLCASSLGRASSYNEQFFGPGTRLTVL.

This clonotype turned up a few times. The chain combines TRBV29-1 with TRBJ2-1; D is unresolved. The CDR3 totals 12 residues. Germline values: CDR1 SQVTM, CDR2 ANQGSEA. V gave up 4 bases and J gave up 2 bases, with 6 bases separating them. The CDR3 protein is CSVASAYNEQFF. CDR3 DNA sequence: TGCAGCGTTGCGAGCGCCTACAATGAGCAGTTCTTC.

A few counts support this clonotype. This chain uses TRBV5-1 with TRBJ2-1; D ambiguous. This CDR3 is built from 15 residues. V dropped 2 bases and J dropped 0 bases, with 9 bases sitting between them. Germline-derived CDR1 and CDR2 are SGHRS and YFSETQ. The CDR3 protein is CASSFNWGSYNEQFF. CDR3 coding DNA: TGCGCCAGCAGCTTTAACTGGGGCTCCTACAATGAGCAGTTCTTC.

The J gene is TRBJ2-5, the V gene TRBV3-1; TRBD2 matches at 15 bases. V gave up 4 bases and J gave up 5 bases; unmatched junction bases: 11. The CDR3 spans 18 residues. Germline loops: CDR1 LGHDT, CDR2 YNNKEL (reference sequence). CDR3 amino acids: CASSRGLAGGDGTETQYF. CDR3 in DNA: TGTGCCAGCAGCCGGGGACTAGCGGGAGGCGACGGGACGGAGACCCAGTACTTC.

Ten or more counts support this clonotype. The chain joins TRBV5-1 to TRBJ2-5, with 10 bases lining up with TRBD2. V shed 5 bases, J shed 5 bases, and the junction held 12 bases outside the gene matches. The CDR3 covers 16 residues. Per the germline V gene, CDR1 is SGHRS and CDR2 is YFSETQ. For the CDR3, the DNA is TGCGCCAGCAGTAGCAGCGGGAGGGCCCTCAGGGAGACCCAGTACTTC. This encodes CASSSSGRALRETQYF.

The V and J genes are TRBV7-8 and TRBJ2-7; perhaps TRBD1 as D (6 bases). The CDR3 loop spans 14 amino acids. Trimming shortened V by 5 bases and J by 0 bases, and 11 bases separated the two germline ends. In germline, CDR1 is SGHVS, CDR2 FQNEAQ. Written as DNA, the CDR3 is TGTGCCAGCAGCCCGCGACAGGACTCCTACGAGCAGTACGTC. This sequence encodes CASSPRQDSYEQYV.

This clonotype has at least ten counts. The chain carries TRBV5-6 and TRBJ2-3; 10 nucleotides match TRBD2. The CDR3 runs to 17 residues. Per the germline V gene, CDR1 is SGHDT and CDR2 is YYEEEE. The V segment lost 1 base and the J segment 1 base; nucleotides outside the gene matches: 6. The CDR3 reads CASSLLTSGARTDTQYF. Here the CDR3 DNA reads TGTGCCAGCAGCTTGTTAACTAGCGGGGCCCGCACAGATACGCAGTATTTT.

The gene calls are TRBV10-3 and TRBJ1-1; tentative D call: TRBD1 (5 bases). V lost 7 bases and J lost 1, with 13 bases in between. The CDR3 contains 14 residues. CDR1 is ENHRY and CDR2 is SYGVKD in the germline V gene. CDR3 loop: CAITPGRANTEAFF. The CDR3 DNA reads TGTGCCATCACACCGGGACGGGCGAACACTGAAGCTTTCTTT.

Only a few counts were recorded for this clonotype. The V gene is TRBV6-1, the J gene TRBJ2-2, with TRBD1 matching 10 bases. J lost 6 bases, V lost 6 bases, and 4 bases had no gene match. This CDR3 has 14 residues. CDR1 and CDR2 (germline): MNHNS, SASEGT. The chain's CDR3 is CASRTGGASGELFF. DNA for the CDR3: TGTGCCAGCAGGACAGGGGGCGCATCCGGGGAGCTGTTTTTT.

The chain links TRBV5-1 to TRBJ2-1, with a tentative D call TRBD2 (5 bases). This CDR3 spans 14 amino acids. Trimming left V 0 bases short and J 6 bases short, with 10 bases between. Germline lookup yields CDR1 SGHRS and CDR2 YFSETQ. Here the CDR3 reads CASSLAGKPNEQFF. Here the CDR3 DNA reads TGCGCCAGCAGCTTGGCCGGGAAGCCCAATGAGCAGTTCTTC.

The genes are TRBV6-5 and TRBJ1-6; TRBD1 might be the D (5 bases). CDR3 length equals 15 residues. The germline V gene has CDR1 MNHEY and CDR2 SVGAGI. The V end was cut by 2 bases, the J end by 7 bases, with 12 bases between. The CDR3 sequence is CASSYEPGMNSPLHF. CDR3 coding DNA: TGTGCCAGCAGTTACGAGCCAGGGATGAATTCACCCCTCCACTTT.

The chain carries TRBV2 and TRBJ1-2; a weak D match, TRBD1 (6 bases). The length of the CDR3 is 15 residues. Germline values: CDR1 SNHLY, CDR2 FYNNEI. V was clipped by 1 base and J by 2 bases, with 11 bases between them. CDR3 nucleotides: TGTGCCAGCAGTGAAGACGGACAGCGAAACTATGGCTACACCTTC. Translated, it gives CASSEDGQRNYGYTF.

This chain links TRBV12-3 or TRBV12-4 with TRBJ1-5, with D unresolved. V lost 1 base, J lost 6 bases, and 10 bases lay in between. This CDR3 contains 14 residues. The CDR3 bases are TGTGCCAGCAGTTTAGGGCAGTGGGGTCAGCCCCAGCATTTT. It specifies CASSLGQWGQPQHF.

This clonotype was seen more than once but under ten times. This rearrangement joins TRBV4-1 to TRBJ2-5; 8 positions agree with TRBD1. CDR1 and CDR2 (germline): MGHRA, YSYEKL. V gave up 1 base and J gave up 0 bases; unmatched junction bases: 1. The CDR3 loop spans 15 amino acids. The CDR3 here is CASSQAQGDQETQYF. The CDR3 nucleotides are TGCGCCAGCAGCCAAGCACAGGGGGACCAAGAGACCCAGTACTTC.

V usage is TRBV5-1 and J usage is TRBJ2-7; 7 nucleotides match TRBD1. Germline V gene lookup returns CDR1 SGHRS and CDR2 YFSETQ. The CDR3 extends over 14 amino acids. V lost 5 bases, J lost 2 bases, and 7 bases stayed unmatched. DNA of the CDR3: TGCGCCAGCAGTCCCGGGACAGATACCTACGAGCAGTACGTC. It translates to CASSPGTDTYEQYV.

The table lists this clonotype with a count of one. The chain couples TRBV7-9 to TRBJ2-1; TRBD2 matches 8 bases. Germline V gives CDR1 SEHNR, CDR2 FQNEAQ (reference sequence). This CDR3 contains 17 residues. The trim removed 5 bases at V and 6 bases at J, leaving 15 bases unmatched. The CDR3, as DNA: TGTGCCAGCAGCAAACGCCCGGGAGGGGAGTTACGCAATGAGCAGTTCTTC. Translating it yields CASSKRPGGELRNEQFF.

This chain links TRBV7-3 with TRBJ2-2; 10 positions match TRBD2. Germline V gene lookup returns CDR1 SGHTA and CDR2 FQGTGA. The CDR3 is made up of 14 amino acids. Trimming at V came to 3 bases and at J to 7 bases, leaving 2 bases not matched to a gene. CDR3 protein: CASSLGLANGELFF. The CDR3, as DNA: TGTGCCAGCAGCTTGGGACTAGCGAACGGGGAGCTGTTTTTT.